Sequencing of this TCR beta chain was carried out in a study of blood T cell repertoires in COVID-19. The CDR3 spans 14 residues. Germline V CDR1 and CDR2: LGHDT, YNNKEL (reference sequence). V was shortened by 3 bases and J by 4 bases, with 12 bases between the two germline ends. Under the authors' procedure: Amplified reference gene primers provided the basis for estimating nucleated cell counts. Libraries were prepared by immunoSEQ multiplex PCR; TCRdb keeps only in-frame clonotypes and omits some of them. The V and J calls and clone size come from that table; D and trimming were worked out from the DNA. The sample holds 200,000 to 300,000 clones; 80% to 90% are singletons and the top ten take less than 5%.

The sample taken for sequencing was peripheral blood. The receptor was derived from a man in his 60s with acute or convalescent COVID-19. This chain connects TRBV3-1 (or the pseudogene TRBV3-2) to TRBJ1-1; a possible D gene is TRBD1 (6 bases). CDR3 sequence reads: CASSHFTGSTEAFF. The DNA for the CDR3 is TGTGCCAGCAGCCATTTTACAGGGTCCACTGAAGCTTTCTTT.